Here is one T cell receptor beta chain with its context. No antigen is known for it. No much larger clone is present one base from it, and per-base qualities are unavailable. From cysteine to phenylalanine, the CDR3 is 14 amino acids long. Just CDR3 DNA is preserved here, 42 bases in frame from base 1. V trim: 4 bases; J trim: 2 bases; unmatched bases: 3. The germline V gene (reference sequence) gives CDR1 as SGHKS and CDR2 as YYEKEE. The record originates from a study of early T cells in non-severe SARS-CoV-2 infection (dated by TCRdb to about 2021). About the investigation overall: Because TCR sequencing was done on bulk RNA from unsorted whole blood, the alpha and beta chains could not be paired. Study-wide conclusions, independent of this receptor: Matching against VDJdb was skewed toward anti-spike CD8 responses, likely underestimated virus-specific expansions, and missed private and CD4 specificities.

The study was a case-control design nested within a healthcare worker cohort in London, UK, with weekly nasopharyngeal swab PCR tests and blood sampling. Healthcare workers were recruited during the week of the UK lockdown, between 23 and 31 March 2020, and followed weekly for up to about 15 weeks. Library creation used 5' RACE. The reads were generated on a NextSeq 500. To correct for sequencing error and PCR bias, the TCR library protocol tagged individual cDNA molecules with unique molecular identifiers. Both TCR alpha and beta chains were sequenced, and tight co-correlation was observed between alpha and beta sequence abundances in each sample. On the study's bioinformatics: Decombinator V4 was used to annotate TCR sequences for V gene, J gene and CDR3. Expanded TCRs were defined as changing significantly between any two time points under a Poisson model with p below 0.0001. TCR abundances were normalised to the total number of TCRs sequenced in each sample and reported as counts per million. TRAV1-2 paired with TRAJ12, TRAJ20 or TRAJ33 defined MAIT TCRs, while TRAV10 paired with TRAJ18 defined iNKT TCRs. A search of VDJdb, accessed on 1 November 2021, was run for TCRs annotated to CMV, EBV and SARS-CoV-2, with TCRs annotated for multiple antigens excluded. Through fastp at Q25 and MiXCR, TCRdb rebuilt clones from the public reads, retaining in-frame beta chains. Rows merge per CDR3 protein into single entries with the most common DNA and genes. These V and J calls originate from TCRdb's pipeline instead of the authors' own analysis. In all, the sample holds about 68,000 distinct CDR3 sequences, and about a tenth of those were seen once. Around 6.6% of the sample is held by the ten biggest clonotypes.

Sample: whole blood. The chain uses TRBV5-5 and TRBJ2-7, with 10 bases matching TRBD1. The TCR comes from an adult who was a healthcare worker with PCR-confirmed SARS-CoV-2 infection or an uninfected control (not recorded which). The CDR3 has the sequence CASSRGTGAYEQYF. The nucleotides read TGTGCCAGCAGCCGGGGGACAGGGGCCTACGAGCAGTACTTC.